A selection of T cell receptor beta chains follows, all from one sample in a study of cytomegalovirus exposure and HLA in healthy donors. Libraries were prepared by immunoSEQ multiplex PCR; TCRdb keeps only in-frame clonotypes and omits some of them. The sample carries under 200,000 clones, over 75% recorded once. Material: PBMCs. The receptor set was obtained from a male donor in good health and CMV-seronegative. CDR3s include the opening cysteine and the closing phenylalanine or tryptophan. A D gene is named only where the DNA matches it firmly. The size field is filled for only some rows; it gives once, few, many or a size class.

TRBD1,.,TRBJ1-2,TRBV5-4,CASRGTGENGYTF,TGTGCCAGCAGGGGAACAGGGGAGAATGGCTACACCTTC
.,.,TRBJ2-7,TRBV15,CATSNTAQSSYEQYF,TGTGCCACCAGTAATACGGCACAGAGCTCCTACGAGCAGTACTTC
TRBD1,.,TRBJ2-5,TRBV9,CASSRTGWGQETQYF,TGTGCCAGCAGCAGGACAGGGTGGGGGCAAGAGACCCAGTACTTC
TRBD1,few,TRBJ2-4,TRBV2,CASGTGGWGNIQYF,TGTGCCAGCGGGACAGGGGGCTGGGGAAACATTCAGTACTTC
.,few,TRBJ2-7,TRBV19,CASSPWGGSYEQYF,TGTGCCAGTAGTCCTTGGGGAGGCTCCTACGAGCAGTACTTC
TRBD2,.,TRBJ2-5,TRBV5-1,CASSPGIAGETQYF,TGCGCCAGCAGCCCGGGAATAGCGGGGGAGACCCAGTACTTC
TRBD2,.,TRBJ2-3,TRBV4-3,CASSQEGLALTDTQYF,TGCGCCAGCAGCCAAGAGGGACTAGCGCTCACAGATACGCAGTATTTT
.,.,TRBJ2-7,TRBV18,CASSPPWSRVEGEQYF,TGTGCCAGCTCACCACCCTGGAGCAGGGTGGAAGGCGAGCAGTACTTC
.,.,TRBJ1-5,TRBV7-8,CASSPHWRANQPQHF,TGTGCCAGCAGCCCTCATTGGAGGGCCAATCAGCCCCAGCATTTT
TRBD1,.,TRBJ2-7,TRBV30,CAWSVQAGGYEQYF,TGTGCCTGGAGTGTACAGGCAGGGGGCTACGAGCAGTACTTC
TRBD2,.,TRBJ2-2,TRBV2,CASRGPLLAGGWTGELFF,TGTGCCAGCAGGGGACCCTTACTAGCGGGGGGTTGGACCGGGGAGCTGTTTTTT
.,few,TRBJ1-1,TRBV6-5,CASRPRGAAEAFF,TGTGCCAGCAGGCCCCGGGGGGCCGCTGAAGCTTTCTTT
.,.,TRBJ1-3,TRBV6-1,CASSEGAQTGNTIYF,TGTGCCAGCAGTGAGGGGGCGCAAACTGGAAACACCATATATTTT
TRBD1,.,TRBJ1-2,TRBV6-5,CASRRGQGAGYGYTF,TGTGCCAGCAGAAGAGGACAGGGGGCTGGGTATGGCTACACCTTC
.,few,TRBJ2-7,TRBV30,CAWSRPYEQYF,TGTGCCTGGAGTCGTCCCTACGAGCAGTACTTC
TRBD1,.,TRBJ2-2,TRBV7-2,CASSLALGQGQGTGELFF,TGTGCCAGCAGCTTAGCCCTGGGACAGGGCCAGGGCACCGGGGAGCTGTTTTTT
.,.,TRBJ1-1,TRBV7-2,CASSLAGGRNEAFF,TGTGCCAGCAGCTTAGCAGGGGGAAGGAATGAAGCTTTCTTT
TRBD1,.,TRBJ1-5,TRBV7-9,CASSQGASWQPQHF,TGTGCCAGCAGCCAGGGGGCGAGTTGGCAGCCCCAGCATTTT
TRBD2,few,TRBJ2-3,TRBV7-8,CASSTEGGEDTQYF,TGTGCCAGCAGCACCGAGGGAGGGGAAGATACGCAGTATTTT
TRBD1,.,TRBJ2-1,TRBV5-1,CASSRLRQGGYNEQFF,TGCGCCAGCAGCCGGCTACGACAGGGGGGTTACAATGAGCAGTTCTTC
TRBD1,.,TRBJ2-3,TRBV19,CASTELRAGGGDTQYF,TGTGCCAGTACCGAACTTCGGGCAGGGGGTGGCGATACGCAGTATTTT
TRBD2,.,TRBJ2-2,TRBV7-8,CASSSPGSGGAVNTGELFF,TGTGCCAGCAGCTCCCCGGGGAGCGGGGGGGCCGTAAACACCGGGGAGCTGTTTTTT
.,few,TRBJ1-2,TRBV5-4,CATKRIDRNYGYTF,TGTGCCACCAAGCGAATTGACAGAAACTATGGCTACACCTTC
.,.,TRBJ1-5,TRBV19,CASSIVTGGQPQHF,TGTGCCAGTAGTATAGTAACTGGCGGTCAGCCCCAGCATTTT
.,.,TRBJ1-2,TRBV4-2,CASSQPREAIYGYTF,TGTGCCAGCAGCCAACCCCGGGAGGCAATCTATGGCTACACCTTC
.,.,TRBJ1-4,TRBV7-2,CASSLAGREKLFF,TGTGCCAGCAGCTTAGCAGGGAGGGAAAAACTGTTTTTT
TRBD2,once,TRBJ2-7,TRBV15,CATSRDGEGLRTMDYEQYF,TGTGCCACCAGCAGAGACGGGGAGGGACTTCGGACTATGGACTACGAGCAGTACTTC
TRBD2,.,TRBJ2-3,TRBV11-2,CASSLRTSRTDTQYF,TGTGCCAGCAGCTTGCGGACTAGCAGGACAGATACGCAGTATTTT
.,.,TRBJ1-3,TRBV18,CASSQTASSGNTIYF,TGTGCCAGCTCACAGACAGCCAGCTCTGGAAACACCATATATTTT
.,.,TRBJ1-3,TRBV7-2,CASSLDGFTNTIYF,TGTGCCAGCAGCTTAGATGGCTTTACCAACACCATATATTTT
.,.,TRBJ1-6,TRBV14,CASSLGQYNSPLHF,TGTGCCAGCAGCCTAGGACAGTATAATTCACCCCTCCACTTT
TRBD2,.,TRBJ2-3,TRBV27,CASSVSSGGAADTQYF,TGTGCCAGCAGTGTATCTAGCGGGGGGGCCGCAGATACGCAGTATTTT
TRBD1,.,TRBJ1-2,TRBV5-1,CASSPSGTGSYYGYTF,TGCGCCAGCAGCCCTTCCGGGACAGGGAGTTACTATGGCTACACCTTC
TRBD1,few,TRBJ1-1,TRBV7-2,CASSPGTAREAFF,TGTGCCAGCAGCCCCGGGACAGCCCGTGAAGCTTTCTTT
.,.,TRBJ1-1,TRBV2,CASREQDTNTEAFF,TGTGCCAGCAGGGAGCAGGACACGAACACTGAAGCTTTCTTT
.,.,TRBJ2-6,TRBV11-2,CASSLGPYRGANVLTF,TGTGCCAGCAGCTTAGGGCCCTACAGGGGGGCCAACGTCCTGACTTTC
.,.,TRBJ1-1,TRBV19,CASSLYSNTEAFF,TGTGCCAGTAGCCTTTATTCGAACACTGAAGCTTTCTTT
.,.,TRBJ1-5,TRBV4-3,CASSPGGSGQPQHF,TGCGCCAGCAGCCCGGGGGGAAGCGGCCAGCCCCAGCATTTT
TRBD2,.,TRBJ2-1,TRBV11-3,CASSQGPSGGNEQFF,TGTGCCAGCAGCCAAGGGCCTAGCGGGGGTAATGAGCAGTTCTTC
.,.,TRBJ1-1,TRBV25-1,CASSLPGTGSNTEAFF,TGTGCCAGCTCCCTACCGGGAACAGGGAGTAACACTGAAGCTTTCTTT
.,.,TRBJ2-1,TRBV7-6,CASSRRRARAEQFF,TGTGCCAGCAGCCGGAGGAGGGCTAGGGCTGAGCAGTTCTTC
TRBD1,once,TRBJ2-1,TRBV7-9,CAARTGFNEQFF,TGTGCCGCGAGGACAGGGTTCAATGAGCAGTTCTTC
TRBD1,.,TRBJ1-1,TRBV6-6,CASSPGGTEAFF,TGTGCCAGCAGTCCAGGGGGCACTGAAGCTTTCTTT
TRBD1,.,TRBJ2-3,TRBV19,CASSIVAGGAADTQYF,TGTGCCAGTAGTATAGTGGCAGGGGGCGCGGCAGATACGCAGTATTTT
.,.,TRBJ1-2,TRBV5-5,CASSPSGQDYGYTF,TGTGCCAGCAGCCCCTCGGGACAAGACTATGGCTACACCTTC
TRBD1,.,TRBJ2-3,TRBV5-1,CASSSSPGTELYTQYF,TGCGCCAGCAGCAGCAGCCCCGGGACAGAACTGTATACGCAGTATTTT
.,.,TRBJ2-1,TRBV6-5,CASSYRRGSSYNEQFF,TGTGCCAGCAGTTACCGGCGGGGTAGCTCCTACAATGAGCAGTTCTTC
.,.,TRBJ1-3,TRBV5-4,CASSLGGGANPGNTIYF,TGTGCCAGCAGCTTGGGGGGGGGCGCGAATCCTGGAAACACCATATATTTT
TRBD1,.,TRBJ2-7,TRBV7-9,CSSSPDRLYEQYF,TGTTCCAGCAGCCCGGACAGGCTCTACGAGCAGTACTTC
TRBD1,.,TRBJ2-3,TRBV18,CASSLRGTDTQYF,TGTGCCAGCTCTCTCAGGGGGACAGATACGCAGTATTTT
TRBD1,.,TRBJ1-1,TRBV11-2,CASSPTGGDGAEAFF,TGTGCCAGCAGCCCGACAGGGGGCGATGGGGCTGAAGCTTTCTTT
TRBD2,.,TRBJ2-1,TRBV5-6,CASSSGLAVPNEQFF,TGTGCCAGCAGCTCGGGACTAGCGGTTCCCAATGAGCAGTTCTTC
.,.,TRBJ1-2,TRBV5-1,CASSLIPGVNRDRNGYTF,TGCGCCAGCAGCTTAATTCCTGGCGTGAACAGGGACCGGAATGGCTACACCTTC
.,once,TRBJ2-7,TRBV9,CASSATGVSYEQYF,TGTGCCAGCAGCGCGACTGGAGTCTCCTACGAGCAGTACTTC
.,.,TRBJ1-1,TRBV19,CASNPVDRNTEAFF,TGTGCCAGTAACCCTGTGGACAGGAACACTGAAGCTTTCTTT
TRBD2,.,TRBJ2-1,TRBV12-5,CASGLATGTSSYNEQFF,TGTGCTAGTGGTTTGGCAACCGGGACTAGCTCATACAATGAGCAGTTCTTC
TRBD1,.,TRBJ2-1,TRBV6-5,CASRTGKMNEQFF,TGTGCCAGCAGGACAGGGAAAATGAATGAGCAGTTCTTC
TRBD1,.,TRBJ1-6,TRBV5-4,CASSWTGRESPLHF,TGTGCCAGCAGCTGGACAGGACGTGAGTCACCCCTCCACTTT
TRBD1,.,TRBJ1-2,TRBV7-9,CASSQDRGGRGYGYTF,TGTGCCAGCAGCCAGGACAGGGGTGGTAGAGGCTATGGCTACACCTTC
.,.,TRBJ1-2,TRBV6-1,CASSEVEGSGGYTF,TGTGCCAGCAGTGAAGTGGAGGGATCGGGTGGCTACACCTTC